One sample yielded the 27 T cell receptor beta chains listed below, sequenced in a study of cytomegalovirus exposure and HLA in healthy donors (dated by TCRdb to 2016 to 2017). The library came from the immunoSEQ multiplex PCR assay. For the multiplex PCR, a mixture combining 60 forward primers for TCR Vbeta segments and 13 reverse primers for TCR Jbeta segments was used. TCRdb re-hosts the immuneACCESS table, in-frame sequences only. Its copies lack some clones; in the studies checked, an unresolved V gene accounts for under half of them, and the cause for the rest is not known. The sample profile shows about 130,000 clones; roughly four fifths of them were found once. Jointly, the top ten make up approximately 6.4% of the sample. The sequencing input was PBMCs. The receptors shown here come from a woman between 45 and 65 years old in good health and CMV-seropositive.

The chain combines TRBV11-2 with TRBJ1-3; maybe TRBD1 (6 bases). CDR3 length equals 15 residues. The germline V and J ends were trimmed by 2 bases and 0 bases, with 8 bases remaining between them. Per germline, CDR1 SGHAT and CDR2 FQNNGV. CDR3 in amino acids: CASSLRGGSGNTIYF. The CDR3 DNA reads TGTGCCAGCAGCTTAAGGGGGGGCTCTGGAAACACCATATATTTT.

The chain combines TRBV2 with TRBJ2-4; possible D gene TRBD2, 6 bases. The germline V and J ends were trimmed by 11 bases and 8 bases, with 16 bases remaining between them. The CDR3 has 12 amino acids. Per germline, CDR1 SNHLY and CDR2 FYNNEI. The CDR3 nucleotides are TGTGCCTGCCGAGGAGGGGAGGACATTCAGTACTTC. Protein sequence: CACRGGEDIQYF.

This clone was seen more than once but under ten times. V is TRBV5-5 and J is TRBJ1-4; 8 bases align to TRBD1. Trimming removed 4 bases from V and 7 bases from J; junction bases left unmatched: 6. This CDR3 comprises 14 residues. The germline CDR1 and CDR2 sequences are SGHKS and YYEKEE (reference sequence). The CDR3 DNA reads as TGTGCCAGCAGCCAAGACAGGGGTGGTGAAAAACTGTTTTTT. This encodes CASSQDRGGEKLFF. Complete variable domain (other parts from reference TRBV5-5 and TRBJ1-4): DAGVTQSPTHLIKTRGQQVTLRCSPISGHKSVSWYQQVLGQGPQFIFQYYEKEERGRGNFPDRFSARQFPNYSSELNVNALLLGDSALYLCASSQDRGGEKLFFGSGTQLSVL.

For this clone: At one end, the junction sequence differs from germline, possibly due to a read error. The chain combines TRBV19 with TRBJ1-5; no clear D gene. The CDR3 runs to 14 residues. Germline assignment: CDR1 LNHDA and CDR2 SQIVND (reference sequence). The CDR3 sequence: CASSSGVPNRPQHF. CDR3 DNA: TGTGCCAGTAGTAGCGGGGTCCCTAATCGGCCCCAGCATTTT.

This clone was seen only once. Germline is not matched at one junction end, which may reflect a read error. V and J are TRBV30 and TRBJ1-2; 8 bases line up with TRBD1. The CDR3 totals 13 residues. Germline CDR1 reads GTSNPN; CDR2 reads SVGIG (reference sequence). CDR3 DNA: TGTGCCTGCGTCCCCGGACAGGGCTATGGCTACCCCTTC. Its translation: CACVPGQGYGYPF.

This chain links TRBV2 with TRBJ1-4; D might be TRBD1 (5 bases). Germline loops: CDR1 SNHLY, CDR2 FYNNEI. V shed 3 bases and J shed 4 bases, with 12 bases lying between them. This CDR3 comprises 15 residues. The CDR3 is CASSDLRQSNEKLFF. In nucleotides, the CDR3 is TGTGCCAGCAGTGATCTCCGACAGAGTAATGAAAAACTGTTTTTT.

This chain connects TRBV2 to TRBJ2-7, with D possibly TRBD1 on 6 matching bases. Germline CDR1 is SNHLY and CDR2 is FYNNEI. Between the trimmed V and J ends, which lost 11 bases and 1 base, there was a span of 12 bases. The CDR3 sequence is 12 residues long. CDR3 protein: CAGGQLSYEQYF. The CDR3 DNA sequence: TGTGCCGGAGGACAGCTTTCCTACGAGCAGTACTTC.

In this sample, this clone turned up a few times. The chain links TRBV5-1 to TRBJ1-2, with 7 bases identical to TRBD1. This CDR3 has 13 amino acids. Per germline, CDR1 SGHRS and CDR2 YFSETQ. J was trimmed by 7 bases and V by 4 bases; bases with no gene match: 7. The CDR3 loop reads CASSPDRARGYTF. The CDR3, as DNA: TGCGCCAGCAGCCCAGACAGGGCCCGTGGCTACACCTTC.

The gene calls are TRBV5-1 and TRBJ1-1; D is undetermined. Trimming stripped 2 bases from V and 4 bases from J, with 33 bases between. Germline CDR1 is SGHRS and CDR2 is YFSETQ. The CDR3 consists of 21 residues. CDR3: CASSFPTPDAQSSKGSTEAFF. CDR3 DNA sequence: TGCGCCAGCAGCTTCCCCACCCCAGACGCCCAATCGTCGAAAGGGAGCACTGAAGCTTTCTTT.

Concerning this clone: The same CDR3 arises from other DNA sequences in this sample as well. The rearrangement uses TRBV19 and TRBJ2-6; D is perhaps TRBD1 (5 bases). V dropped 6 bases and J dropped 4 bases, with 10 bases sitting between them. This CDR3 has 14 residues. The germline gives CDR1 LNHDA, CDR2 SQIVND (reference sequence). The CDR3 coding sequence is TGTGCCAGTAGCTCAGGGTCGGGGGCCAACGTCCTGACTTTC. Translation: CASSSGSGANVLTF.

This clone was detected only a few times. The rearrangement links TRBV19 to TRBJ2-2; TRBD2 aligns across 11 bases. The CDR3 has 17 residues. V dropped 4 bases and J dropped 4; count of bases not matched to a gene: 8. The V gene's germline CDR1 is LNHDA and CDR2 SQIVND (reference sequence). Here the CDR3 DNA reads TGTGCCAGTAGTACGAAACTAGCGGGGGCCTTCACCGGGGAGCTGTTTTTT. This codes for CASSTKLAGAFTGELFF.

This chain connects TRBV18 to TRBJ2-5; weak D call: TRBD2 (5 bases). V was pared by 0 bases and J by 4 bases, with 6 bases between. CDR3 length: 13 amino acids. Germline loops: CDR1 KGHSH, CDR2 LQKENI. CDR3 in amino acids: CASSPPDSETQYF. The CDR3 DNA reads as TGTGCCAGCTCACCACCGGACTCAGAGACCCAGTACTTC. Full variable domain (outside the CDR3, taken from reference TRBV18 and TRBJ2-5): NAGVMQNPRHLVRRRGQEARLRCSPMKGHSHVYWYRQLPEEGLKFMVYLQKENIIDESGMPKERFSAEFPKEGPSILRIQQVVRGDSAAYFCASSPPDSETQYFGPGTRLLVL.

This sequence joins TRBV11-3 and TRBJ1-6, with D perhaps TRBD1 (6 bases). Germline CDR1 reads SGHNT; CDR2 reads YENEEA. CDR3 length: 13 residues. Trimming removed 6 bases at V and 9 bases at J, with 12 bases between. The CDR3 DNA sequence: TGTGCCAGCAGTAAGGGACATCTTTCACCCCTCCACTTT. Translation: CASSKGHLSPLHF.

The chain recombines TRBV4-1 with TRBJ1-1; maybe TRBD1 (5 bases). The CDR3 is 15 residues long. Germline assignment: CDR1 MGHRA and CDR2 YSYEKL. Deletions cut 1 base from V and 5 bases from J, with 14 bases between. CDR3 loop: CASSQAGGRRTEAFF. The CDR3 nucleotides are TGCGCCAGCAGCCAAGCGGGGGGTCGTAGGACTGAAGCTTTCTTT.

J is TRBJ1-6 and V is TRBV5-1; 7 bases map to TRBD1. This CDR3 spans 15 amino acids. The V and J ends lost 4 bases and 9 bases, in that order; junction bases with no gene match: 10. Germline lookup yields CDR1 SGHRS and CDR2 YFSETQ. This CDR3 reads CASSGDSQGSSPLHF. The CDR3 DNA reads TGCGCCAGCAGCGGGGACAGCCAGGGGAGTTCACCCCTCCACTTT.

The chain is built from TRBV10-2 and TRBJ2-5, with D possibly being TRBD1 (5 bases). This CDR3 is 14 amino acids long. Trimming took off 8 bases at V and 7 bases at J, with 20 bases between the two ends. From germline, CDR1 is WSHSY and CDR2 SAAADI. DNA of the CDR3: TGCGCCAGCTCCATGTCACAGGAAGGTGGGACCCAGTACTTC. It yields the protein CASSMSQEGGTQYF.

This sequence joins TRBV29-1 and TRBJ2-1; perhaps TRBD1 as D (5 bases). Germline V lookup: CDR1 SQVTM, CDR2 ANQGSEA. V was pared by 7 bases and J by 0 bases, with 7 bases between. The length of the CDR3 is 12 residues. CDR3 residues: CSGGSSYNEQFF. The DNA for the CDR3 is TGCAGCGGGGGCAGCTCCTACAATGAGCAGTTCTTC.

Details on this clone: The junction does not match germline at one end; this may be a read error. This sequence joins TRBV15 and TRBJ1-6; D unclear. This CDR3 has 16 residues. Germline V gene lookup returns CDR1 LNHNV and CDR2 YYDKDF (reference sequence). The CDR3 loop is CAPSRDKSSYNSPLHF. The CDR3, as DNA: TGTGCCCCCAGCAGAGATAAGAGCTCCTATAATTCACCCCTCCACTTT.

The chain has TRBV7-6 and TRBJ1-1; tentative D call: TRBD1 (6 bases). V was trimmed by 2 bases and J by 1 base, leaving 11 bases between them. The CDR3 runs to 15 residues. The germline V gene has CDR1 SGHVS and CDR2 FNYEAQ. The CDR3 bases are TGTGCCAGCAGCTTATTAGGGGGGGGGAACACTGAAGCTTTCTTT. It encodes CASSLLGGGNTEAFF.

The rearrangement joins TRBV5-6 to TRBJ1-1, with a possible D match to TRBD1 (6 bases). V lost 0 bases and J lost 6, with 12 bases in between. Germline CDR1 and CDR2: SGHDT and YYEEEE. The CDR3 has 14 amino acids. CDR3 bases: TGTGCCAGCAGCTTGGGAGGGGGATGGGCTGAAGCTTTCTTT. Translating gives CASSLGGGWAEAFF.

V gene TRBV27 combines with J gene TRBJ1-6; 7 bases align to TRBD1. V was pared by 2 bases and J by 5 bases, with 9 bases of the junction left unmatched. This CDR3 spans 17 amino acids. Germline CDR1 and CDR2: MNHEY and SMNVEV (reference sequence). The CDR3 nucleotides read TGTGCCAGCAGTTTACTTCCAGGGGGTTCCGATAATTCACCCCTCCACTTT. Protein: CASSLLPGGSDNSPLHF.

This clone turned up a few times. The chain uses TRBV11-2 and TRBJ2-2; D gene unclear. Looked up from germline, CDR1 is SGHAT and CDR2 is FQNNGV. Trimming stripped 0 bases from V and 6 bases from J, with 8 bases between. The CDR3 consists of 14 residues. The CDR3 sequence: CASSLERVAGELFF. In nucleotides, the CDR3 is TGTGCCAGCAGCTTAGAACGGGTGGCCGGGGAGCTGTTTTTT.

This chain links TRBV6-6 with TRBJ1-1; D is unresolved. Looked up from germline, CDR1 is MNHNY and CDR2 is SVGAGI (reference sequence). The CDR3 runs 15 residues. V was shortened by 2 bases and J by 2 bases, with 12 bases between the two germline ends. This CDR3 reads CASSYGRRGNTEAFF. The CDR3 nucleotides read TGTGCCAGCAGTTACGGTCGGCGGGGAAACACTGAAGCTTTCTTT.

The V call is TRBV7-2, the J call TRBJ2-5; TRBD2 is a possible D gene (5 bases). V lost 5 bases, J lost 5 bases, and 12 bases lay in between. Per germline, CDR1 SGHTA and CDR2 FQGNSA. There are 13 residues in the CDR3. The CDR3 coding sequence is TGTGCCAGCAGCCCCACTAGGGAGGAGACCCAGTACTTC. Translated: CASSPTREETQYF.

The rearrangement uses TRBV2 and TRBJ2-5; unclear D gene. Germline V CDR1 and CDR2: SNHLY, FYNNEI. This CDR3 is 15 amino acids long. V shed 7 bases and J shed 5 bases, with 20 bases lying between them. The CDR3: CASNSPEENMETQYF. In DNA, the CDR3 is TGTGCCAGCAACTCCCCCGAGGAGAACATGGAGACCCAGTACTTC.

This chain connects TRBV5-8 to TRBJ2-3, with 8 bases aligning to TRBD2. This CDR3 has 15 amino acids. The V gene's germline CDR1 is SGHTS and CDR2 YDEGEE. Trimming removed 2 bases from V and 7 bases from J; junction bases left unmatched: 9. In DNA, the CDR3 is TGTGCCAGCAGCTTAGGGACTAGTCGGCGGAATACGCAGTATTTT. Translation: CASSLGTSRRNTQYF. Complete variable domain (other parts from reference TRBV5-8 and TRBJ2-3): EAGVTQSPTHLIKTRGQQATLRCSPISGHTSVYWYQQALGLGLQFLLWYDEGEERNRGNFPPRFSGRQFPNYSSELNVNALELEDSALYLCASSLGTSRRNTQYFGPGTRLTVL.

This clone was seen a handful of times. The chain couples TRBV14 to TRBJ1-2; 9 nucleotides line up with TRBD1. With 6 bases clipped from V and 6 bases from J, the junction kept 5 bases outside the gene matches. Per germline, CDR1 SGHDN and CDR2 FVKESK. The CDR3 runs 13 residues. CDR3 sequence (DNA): TGTGCCAGCAGACGAAACAGGGGGCATGGCTACACCTTC. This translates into CASRRNRGHGYTF.